The following is a T cell receptor beta chain sequence with its context. The sample comes from a study of shared clonotypes between healthy human individuals. Healthy HIV-negative adults with no recent acute infections or vaccinations were recruited as donors. CD4+ cells were split into CD45RA+ naive and CD45RA-negative memory subsets. Across several immunoSEQ plates, the genomic DNA of each subset was split evenly. As processed by the authors: Filtering of immunoSEQ junctional sequences could not match full-length read filtering. TCRdb's copy holds only in-frame clones and misses some; the assay was immunoSEQ multiplex PCR. That table supplies the V and J calls and clone size; D and trimming were determined from the DNA. This table has about 300,000 clones, approximately 74% appearing once. The germline V gene encodes CDR1 SGHDN and CDR2 FVKESK. CDR3 length: 16 residues.

The receptor comes from a man aged 30 to 39 in good health. V is TRBV14 and J is TRBJ2-5; 10 nucleotides align to TRBD2. The J call is uncertain, as TRBJ2-7 better fits the DNA end. Sequences were obtained from memory CD4+ T cells sorted from blood. Subset: CD45RA-negative fraction. CDR3 bases: TGTGCCAGCAGCCCTAAAAGACTAGCGGGTCACTACGAGCAGTACTTC. The encoded protein is CASSPKRLAGHYEQYF.